This T cell receptor beta chain was identified in a study of T cell changes during pregnancy in multiple sclerosis. This clone was seen a single time. This table comes from immunoSEQ multiplex PCR, and its TCRdb copy is limited to in-frame clones, with some not included. The profile covers around 92,000 clones, with approximately 94% appearing a single time and less than 2.5% taken by the ten largest. The V gene's germline CDR1 is SGHTA and CDR2 FQGNSA. The CDR3 has 15 amino acids. Trimming stripped 1 base from V and 1 base from J, with 10 bases between. This material consisted of peripheral blood, taken in the third trimester of pregnancy. This clonotype was obtained from a female donor with multiple sclerosis, enrolled in a pregnancy study. The chain is built from TRBV7-2 and TRBJ2-5; D is perhaps TRBD2 (5 bases). The CDR3 is CASSLDQRRQETQYF. CDR3 DNA: TGTGCCAGCAGCTTAGACCAGCGGCGCCAAGAGACCCAGTACTTC.